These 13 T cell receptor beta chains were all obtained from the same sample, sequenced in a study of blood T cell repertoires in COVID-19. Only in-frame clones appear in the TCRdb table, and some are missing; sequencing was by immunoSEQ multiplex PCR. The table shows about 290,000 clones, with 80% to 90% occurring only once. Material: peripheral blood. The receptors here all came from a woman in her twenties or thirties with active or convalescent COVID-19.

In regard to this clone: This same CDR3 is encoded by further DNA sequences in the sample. CDR3 sequence reads: CASSLDRNYGYTF. The CDR3 bases are TGTGCCAGCAGTTTGGACAGAAACTATGGCTACACCTTC. The rearrangement links TRBV6-5 to TRBJ1-2, with TRBD1 as a possible D gene (6 bases). Germline CDR1 MNHEY, CDR2 SVGAGI. The CDR3 length is 13 residues. Trimming removed 4 bases from V and 2 bases from J, with 8 bases in between.

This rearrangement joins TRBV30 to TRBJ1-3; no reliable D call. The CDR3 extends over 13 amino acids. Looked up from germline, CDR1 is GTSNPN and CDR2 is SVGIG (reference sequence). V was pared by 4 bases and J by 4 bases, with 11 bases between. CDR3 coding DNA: TGTGCCTGGACAGTCCTCTCAGGAAACACCATATATTTT. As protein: CAWTVLSGNTIYF.

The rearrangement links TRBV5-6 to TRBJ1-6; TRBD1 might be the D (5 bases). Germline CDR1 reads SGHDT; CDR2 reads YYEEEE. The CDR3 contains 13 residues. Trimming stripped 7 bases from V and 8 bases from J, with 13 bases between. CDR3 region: CASGGAKDSPLHF. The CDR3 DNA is TGTGCCAGCGGTGGGGCAAAGGATTCACCCCTCCACTTT.

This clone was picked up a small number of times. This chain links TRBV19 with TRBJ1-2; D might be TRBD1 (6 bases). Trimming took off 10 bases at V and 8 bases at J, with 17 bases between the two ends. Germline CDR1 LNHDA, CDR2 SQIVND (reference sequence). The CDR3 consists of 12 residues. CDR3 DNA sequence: TGTGCCACTCTGACAGGTCTCTGGGGCTACACCTTC. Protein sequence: CATLTGLWGYTF.

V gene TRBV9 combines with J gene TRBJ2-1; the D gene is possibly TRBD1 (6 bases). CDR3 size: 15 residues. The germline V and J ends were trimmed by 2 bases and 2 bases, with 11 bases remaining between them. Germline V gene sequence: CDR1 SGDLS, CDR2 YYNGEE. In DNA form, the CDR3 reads TGTGCCAGCAGCGTCAGGGGTGAGCCCTACAATGAGCAGTTCTTC. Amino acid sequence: CASSVRGEPYNEQFF.

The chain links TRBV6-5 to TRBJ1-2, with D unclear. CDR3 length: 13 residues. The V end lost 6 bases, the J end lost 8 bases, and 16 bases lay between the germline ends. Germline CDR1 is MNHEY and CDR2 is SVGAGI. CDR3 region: CASREGSLPGYTF. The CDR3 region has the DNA TGTGCCAGCAGGGAGGGTAGTTTGCCGGGCTACACCTTC.

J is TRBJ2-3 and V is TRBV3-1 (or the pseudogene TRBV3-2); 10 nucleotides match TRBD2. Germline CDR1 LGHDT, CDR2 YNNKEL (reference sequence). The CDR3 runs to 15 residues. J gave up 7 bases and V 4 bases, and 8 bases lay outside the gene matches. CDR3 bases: TGTGCCAGCAGCCCGAGCTCTAGCGGGGGAAATACGCAGTATTTT. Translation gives CASSPSSSGGNTQYF.

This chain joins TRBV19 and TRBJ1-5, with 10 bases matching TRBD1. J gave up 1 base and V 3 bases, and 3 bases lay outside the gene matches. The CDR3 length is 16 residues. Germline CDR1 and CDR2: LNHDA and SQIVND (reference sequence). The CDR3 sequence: CASSMGQGISNQPQHF. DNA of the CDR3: TGTGCCAGTAGTATGGGACAGGGGATAAGCAATCAGCCCCAGCATTTT.

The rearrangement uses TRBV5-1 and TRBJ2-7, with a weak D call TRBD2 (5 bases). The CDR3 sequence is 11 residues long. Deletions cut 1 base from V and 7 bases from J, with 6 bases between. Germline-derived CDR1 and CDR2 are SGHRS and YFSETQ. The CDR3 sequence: CASSLTGEQYF. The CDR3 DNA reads TGCGCCAGCAGCTTGACGGGGGAGCAGTACTTC. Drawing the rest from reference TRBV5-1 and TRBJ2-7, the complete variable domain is KAGVTQTPRYLIKTRGQQVTLSCSPISGHRSVSWYQQTPGQGLQFLFEYFSETQRNKGNFPGRFSGRQFSNSRSEMNVSTLELGDSALYLCASSLTGEQYFGPGTRLTVT.

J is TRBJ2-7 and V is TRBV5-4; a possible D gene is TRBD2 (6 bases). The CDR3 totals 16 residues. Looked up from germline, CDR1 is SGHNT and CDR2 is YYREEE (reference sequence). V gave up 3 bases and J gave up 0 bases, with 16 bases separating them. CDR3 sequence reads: CASSSGDSSSSYEQYF. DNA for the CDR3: TGTGCCAGCAGCTCGGGGGACTCTTCGAGCTCCTACGAGCAGTACTTC.

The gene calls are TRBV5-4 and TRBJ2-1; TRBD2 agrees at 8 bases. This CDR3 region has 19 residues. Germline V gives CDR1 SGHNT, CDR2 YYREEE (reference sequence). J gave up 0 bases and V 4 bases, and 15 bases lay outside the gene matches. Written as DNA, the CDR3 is TGTGCCAGCAGCGGGGACACTTCCATAGCGGGAAGCTCCTACAATGAGCAGTTCTTC. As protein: CASSGDTSIAGSSYNEQFF.

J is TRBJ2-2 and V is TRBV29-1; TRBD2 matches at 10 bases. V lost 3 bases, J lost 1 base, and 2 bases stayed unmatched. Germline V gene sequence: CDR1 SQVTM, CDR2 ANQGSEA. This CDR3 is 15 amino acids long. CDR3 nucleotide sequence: TGCAGCGTTGATCCTAGCGGGGGGAACACCGGGGAGCTGTTTTTT. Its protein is CSVDPSGGNTGELFF.

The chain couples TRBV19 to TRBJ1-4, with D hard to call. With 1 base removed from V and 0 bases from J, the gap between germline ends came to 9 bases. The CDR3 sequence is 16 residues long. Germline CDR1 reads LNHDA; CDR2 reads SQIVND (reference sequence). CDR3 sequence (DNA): TGTGCCAGTAGTATAGCTCACAGACCAACTAATGAAAAACTGTTTTTT. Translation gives CASSIAHRPTNEKLFF. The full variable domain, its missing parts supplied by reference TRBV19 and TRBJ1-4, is DGGITQSPKYLFRKEGQNVTLSCEQNLNHDAMYWYRQDPGQGLRLIYYSQIVNDFQKGDIAEGYSVSREKKESFPLTVTSAQKNPTAFYLCASSIAHRPTNEKLFFGSGTQLSVL.